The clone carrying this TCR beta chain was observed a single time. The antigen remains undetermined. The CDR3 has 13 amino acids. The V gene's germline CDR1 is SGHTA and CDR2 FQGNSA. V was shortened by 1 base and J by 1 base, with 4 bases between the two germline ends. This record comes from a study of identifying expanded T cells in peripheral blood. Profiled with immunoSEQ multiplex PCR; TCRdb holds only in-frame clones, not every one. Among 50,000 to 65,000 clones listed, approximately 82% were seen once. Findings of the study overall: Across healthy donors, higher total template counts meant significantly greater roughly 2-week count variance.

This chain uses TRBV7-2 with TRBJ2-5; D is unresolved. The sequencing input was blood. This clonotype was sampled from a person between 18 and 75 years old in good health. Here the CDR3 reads CASSLGLQETQYF. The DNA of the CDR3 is TGTGCCAGCAGCTTAGGACTCCAAGAGACCCAGTACTTC.